The 21 T cell receptor beta chains presented below share a single source sample, sequenced in a study of T cells in Graves' hyperthyroidism and ophthalmopathy. RNA transcripts were the template for amplifying TCR beta CDR3 regions. The TCR CDR3 was amplified in a first-round RT-PCR using the HTBI primer set. Each CDR3 protein is one row after TCRdb ran MiXCR on the multiplex PCR reads. The data show around 600,000 distinct CDR3 sequences, roughly 15% seen once. Material for sequencing was blood. These receptors were obtained from a woman in her forties with Graves' ophthalmopathy.

Ten or more counts support this clonotype. This chain links TRBV20-1 with TRBJ2-3; D is perhaps TRBD2 (6 bases). The CDR3 has 14 amino acids. Germline CDR1 DFQATT, CDR2 SNEGSKA (reference sequence). V shed 6 bases and J shed 0 bases, with 13 bases lying between them. The DNA for the CDR3 is TGCAGTGCAAAACCGGGACTGAGCACAGATACGCAGTATTTT. It is translated as CSAKPGLSTDTQYF.

This clonotype was seen ten or more times. The chain uses TRBV5-8 and TRBJ2-2; 7 bases match TRBD2. The CDR3 loop spans 17 amino acids. CDR1 and CDR2 (germline): SGHTS, YDEGEE. V dropped 6 bases and J dropped 5; count of bases not matched to a gene: 16. The CDR3 protein is CASIPPQWEGLTGELFF. The CDR3 DNA reads TGTGCCAGCATCCCACCTCAATGGGAGGGGCTTACCGGGGAGCTGTTTTTT.

The genes are TRBV19 and TRBJ1-5, with TRBD1 identical over 8 bases. CDR1 is LNHDA, CDR2 SQIVND, per germline (reference sequence). The CDR3 runs 16 residues. The V and J ends lost 2 bases and 5 bases, in that order; junction bases with no gene match: 8. CDR3: CASSITPGGDHQPQHF. Written as DNA, the CDR3 is TGTGCCAGTAGTATAACTCCAGGGGGCGACCATCAGCCCCAGCATTTT.

This clonotype was found a few times. V gene TRBV6-1 combines with J gene TRBJ1-5; D remains unclear. The germline gives CDR1 MNHNS, CDR2 SASEGT. The V end was cut by 7 bases, the J end by 4 bases, with 11 bases between. The CDR3 contains 13 residues. CDR3 region: CASKVDNNQPQHF. DNA of the CDR3: TGTGCCAGCAAGGTCGATAATAATCAGCCCCAGCATTTT.

This clonotype was counted many times. The chain uses TRBV12-3 or TRBV12-4 and TRBJ2-7; D is perhaps TRBD1 (7 bases). V lost 5 bases to trimming and J lost 7 bases, with 18 bases between them. CDR3 size: 14 residues. CDR3 protein: CASSPPPQGGEQYF. As DNA, the CDR3 is TGTGCCAGCAGTCCACCTCCCCAGGGGGGAGAGCAGTACTTC.

This clonotype was counted only a few times. The rearrangement joins TRBV20-1 to TRBJ2-7, with D perhaps TRBD2 (5 bases). CDR3 length: 13 residues. Per the germline V gene, CDR1 is DFQATT and CDR2 is SNEGSKA (reference sequence). Between the trimmed V and J ends, which lost 6 bases and 7 bases, there was a span of 19 bases. CDR3 in DNA: TGCAGTGCGGGCGCACTCGACTACGGGGAGCAGTACTTC. This encodes CSAGALDYGEQYF.

The genes are TRBV29-1 and TRBJ2-3; 8 bases map to TRBD1. The germline V gene encodes CDR1 SQVTM and CDR2 ANQGSEA. The CDR3 runs 14 residues. V gave up 3 bases and J gave up 1 base; unmatched junction bases: 3. The CDR3 nucleotides are TGCAGCGTTGATTCAGGGGGCGGCACAGATACGCAGTATTTT. Translation gives CSVDSGGGTDTQYF.

The CDR3: CAWGGLGNYGYTF. Here the CDR3 DNA reads TGTGCCTGGGGGGGACTAGGCAACTATGGCTACACCTTC. The chain is built from TRBV30 and TRBJ1-2; a weak D match, TRBD1 (5 bases). The CDR3 is 13 amino acids. V was clipped by 5 bases and J by 2 bases, with 12 bases between them. From germline, CDR1 is GTSNPN and CDR2 SVGIG (reference sequence).

Many counts were recorded for this clonotype. The gene calls are TRBV7-8 and TRBJ2-1, with TRBD2 matching 8 bases. Germline-derived CDR1 and CDR2 are SGHVS and FQNEAQ. The CDR3 length is 15 residues. V lost 4 bases to trimming and J lost 7 bases; unmatched junction nucleotides: 9. CDR3 sequence (DNA): TGTGCCAGCAGCTCTTCCAGCGGGAGTATGAATGAGCAGTTCTTC. Encoded protein: CASSSSSGSMNEQFF.

This chain connects TRBV5-1 to TRBJ2-3, with 9 bases that match TRBD2. Per germline, CDR1 SGHRS and CDR2 YFSETQ. This CDR3 contains 15 residues. The trim removed 5 bases at V and 0 bases at J, leaving 4 bases unmatched. CDR3 sequence (DNA): TGCGCCAGCAGGGGCGGGAGGGCCAGCACAGATACGCAGTATTTT. Protein sequence: CASRGGRASTDTQYF.

Many counts were recorded for this clonotype. The chain recombines TRBV28 with TRBJ2-7; a possible D gene is TRBD1 (6 bases). The V end was cut by 8 bases, the J end by 7 bases, with 15 bases between. The CDR3 spans 12 residues. Germline V CDR1 and CDR2: MDHEN, SYDVKM. The CDR3 coding sequence is TGTGCCAGCGGCGGTTGGGGGCGAGAGCAGTACTTC. This translates into CASGGWGREQYF.

This clonotype was recorded many times. The V call is TRBV20-1, the J call TRBJ2-7, with 11 bases fitting TRBD2. CDR3 size: 15 residues. CDR1 DFQATT and CDR2 SNEGSKA come from the germline V gene (reference sequence). The V and J ends lost 4 bases and 3 bases, in that order; junction bases with no gene match: 8. The chain's CDR3 is CSATPLAGGNYEQYF. CDR3 nucleotide sequence: TGCAGTGCTACGCCGCTAGCGGGAGGAAACTACGAGCAGTACTTC.

The CDR3 spells CASSPSQNYGYTF. CDR3 DNA sequence: TGTGCCAGCAGCCCATCACAGAACTATGGCTACACCTTC. The gene calls are TRBV7-3 and TRBJ1-2; D gene ambiguous. Trimming removed 5 bases from V and 2 bases from J, with 9 bases in between. The germline gives CDR1 SGHTA, CDR2 FQGTGA. The CDR3 totals 13 residues.

V usage is TRBV5-1 and J usage is TRBJ2-6; weak D call: TRBD1 (5 bases). V lost 4 bases, J lost 4 bases, and 15 bases lay in between. CDR1 is SGHRS, CDR2 YFSETQ, per germline. CDR3 length equals 16 residues. CDR3 in DNA: TGCGCCAGCAGCCCAACAGGAATTGACGGGGCCAACGTCCTGACTTTC. Protein sequence: CASSPTGIDGANVLTF. Using reference TRBV5-1 and TRBJ2-6 for the parts outside the CDR3, the full variable domain is KAGVTQTPRYLIKTRGQQVTLSCSPISGHRSVSWYQQTPGQGLQFLFEYFSETQRNKGNFPGRFSGRQFSNSRSEMNVSTLELGDSALYLCASSPTGIDGANVLTFGAGSRLTVL.

This clonotype was seen many times. This chain links TRBV5-1 with TRBJ1-5; TRBD1 might be the D (6 bases). V shed 1 base and J shed 3 bases, with 11 bases lying between them. The CDR3 loop spans 15 amino acids. Germline values: CDR1 SGHRS, CDR2 YFSETQ. As DNA, the CDR3 is TGCGCCAGCAGCTTGATCGGACAGAACAATCAGCCCCAGCATTTT. Translation: CASSLIGQNNQPQHF.

A few counts support this clonotype. For the CDR3, the DNA is TGCAGCGCCCAAGCCCCGGCCGGGGAGCTGTTTTTT. Its protein product is CSAQAPAGELFF. This chain links TRBV29-1 with TRBJ2-2; unclear D gene. The CDR3 has 12 amino acids. Germline V gives CDR1 SQVTM, CDR2 ANQGSEA. V was pared by 7 bases and J by 6 bases, with 12 bases between.

There are many counts of this clonotype. This sequence joins TRBV6-1 and TRBJ1-4, with D possibly matching TRBD1 (6 bases). CDR3 length: 14 residues. V was clipped by 4 bases and J by 8 bases, with 14 bases between them. Germline V lookup: CDR1 MNHNS, CDR2 SASEGT. This CDR3 is CASSGAGGWEKLFF. CDR3 DNA sequence: TGTGCCAGCAGTGGCGCCGGGGGCTGGGAAAAACTGTTTTTT.

This clonotype showed up many times. The rearrangement links TRBV2 to TRBJ2-7; a possible D gene is TRBD2 (7 bases). V gave up 3 bases and J gave up 3 bases, with 15 bases separating them. Germline V CDR1 and CDR2: SNHLY, FYNNEI. The CDR3 contains 15 residues. The CDR3: CASSERTAGLYEQYF. The DNA for the CDR3 is TGTGCCAGCAGTGAGAGGACAGCGGGGCTCTACGAGCAGTACTTC. The full variable domain, completed using reference TRBV2 and TRBJ2-7, is EPEVTQTPSHQVTQMGQEVILRCVPISNHLYFYWYRQILGQKVEFLVSFYNNEISEKSEIFDDQFSVERPDGSNFTLKIRSTKLEDSAMYFCASSERTAGLYEQYFGPGTRLTVT.

This clonotype was seen a few times. J is TRBJ2-2 and V is TRBV20-1; 12 bases fit TRBD2. This CDR3 has 18 residues. The ends lost 3 bases at V and 0 bases at J; junction bases unmatched: 8. Germline-derived CDR1 and CDR2 are DFQATT and SNEGSKA (reference sequence). In DNA form, the CDR3 reads TGCAGTGCTAGGAAGATGGCTAGCGGGGGGGCGAACACCGGGGAGCTGTTTTTT. It translates to CSARKMASGGANTGELFF.

The rearrangement links TRBV7-9 to TRBJ2-2; D gene uncertain. There are 15 residues in the CDR3. V dropped 0 bases and J dropped 5 bases, with 10 bases sitting between them. Germline assignment: CDR1 SEHNR and CDR2 FQNEAQ (reference sequence). In DNA, the CDR3 is TGTGCCAGCAGCTTAGCACAAATCGGTACCGGGGAGCTGTTTTTT. It translates to CASSLAQIGTGELFF.

V gene TRBV28 combines with J gene TRBJ2-2; D is ambiguous. V lost 7 bases and J 1 base, leaving 13 bases between the germline ends. CDR1 is MDHEN and CDR2 is SYDVKM in the germline V gene. CDR3 length: 15 amino acids. The CDR3: CASTLTWLNTGELFF. In DNA form, the CDR3 reads TGTGCCAGCACTTTGACATGGTTGAACACCGGGGAGCTGTTTTTT.